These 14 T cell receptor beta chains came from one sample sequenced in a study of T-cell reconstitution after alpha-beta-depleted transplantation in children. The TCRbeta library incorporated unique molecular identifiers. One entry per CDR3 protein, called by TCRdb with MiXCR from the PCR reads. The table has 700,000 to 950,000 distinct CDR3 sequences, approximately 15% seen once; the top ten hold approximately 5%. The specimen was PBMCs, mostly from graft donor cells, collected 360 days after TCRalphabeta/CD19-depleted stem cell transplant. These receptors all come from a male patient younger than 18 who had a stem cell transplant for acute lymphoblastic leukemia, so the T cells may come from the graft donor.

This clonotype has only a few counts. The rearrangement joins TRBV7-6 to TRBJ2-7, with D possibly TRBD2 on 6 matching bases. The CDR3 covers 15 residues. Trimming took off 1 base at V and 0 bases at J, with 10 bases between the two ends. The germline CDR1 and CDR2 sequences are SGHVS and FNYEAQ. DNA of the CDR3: TGTGCCAGCAGCTTAGGGGCGGGACCCTCCTACGAGCAGTACTTC. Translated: CASSLGAGPSYEQYF.

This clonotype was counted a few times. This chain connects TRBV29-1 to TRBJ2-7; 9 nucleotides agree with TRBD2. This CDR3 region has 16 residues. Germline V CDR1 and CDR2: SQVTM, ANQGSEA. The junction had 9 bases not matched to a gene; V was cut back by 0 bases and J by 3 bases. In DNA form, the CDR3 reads TGCAGCGTTGAAGATGGCCTAGCGGGGAGGGACTACGAGCAGTACTTC. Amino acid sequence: CSVEDGLAGRDYEQYF.

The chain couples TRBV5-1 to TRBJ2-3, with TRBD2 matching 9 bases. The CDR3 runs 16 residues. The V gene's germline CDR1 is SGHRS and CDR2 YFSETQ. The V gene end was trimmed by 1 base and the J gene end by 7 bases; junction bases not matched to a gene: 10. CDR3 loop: CASSLPGRLAVNTQYF. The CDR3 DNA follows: TGCGCCAGCAGCTTGCCTGGGAGACTAGCGGTGAATACGCAGTATTTT.

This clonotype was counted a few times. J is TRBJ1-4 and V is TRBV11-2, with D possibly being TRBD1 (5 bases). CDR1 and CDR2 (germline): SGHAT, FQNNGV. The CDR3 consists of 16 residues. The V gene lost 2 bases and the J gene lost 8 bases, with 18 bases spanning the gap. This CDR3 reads CASSLRAGPEREKLFF. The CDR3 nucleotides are TGTGCCAGCAGCTTACGGGCGGGACCCGAGAGGGAAAAACTGTTTTTT.

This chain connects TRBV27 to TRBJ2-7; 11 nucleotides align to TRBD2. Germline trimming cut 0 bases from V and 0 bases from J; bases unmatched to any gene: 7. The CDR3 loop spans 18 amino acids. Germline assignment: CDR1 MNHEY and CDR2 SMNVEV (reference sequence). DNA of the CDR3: TGTGCCAGCAGTTTATCTCCCGGACTAGCGGGCCCCTCCTACGAGCAGTACTTC. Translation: CASSLSPGLAGPSYEQYF.

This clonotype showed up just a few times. Written as DNA, the CDR3 is TGTGCCAGCAGCCATGTTGGACAGGGAGGCCCTGAAGCTTTCTTT. Protein: CASSHVGQGGPEAFF. J is TRBJ1-1 and V is TRBV3-1, with 8 nucleotides matching TRBD1. The V gene end was trimmed by 3 bases and the J gene end by 6 bases; junction bases not matched to a gene: 9. The CDR3 runs 15 residues. Germline V gene sequence: CDR1 LGHDT, CDR2 YNNKEL (reference sequence).

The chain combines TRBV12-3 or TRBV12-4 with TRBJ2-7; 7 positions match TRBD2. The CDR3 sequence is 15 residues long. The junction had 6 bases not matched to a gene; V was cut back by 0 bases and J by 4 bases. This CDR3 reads CASSLAGGMGYEQYF. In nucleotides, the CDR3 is TGTGCCAGCAGTTTAGCGGGAGGGATGGGGTACGAGCAGTACTTC.

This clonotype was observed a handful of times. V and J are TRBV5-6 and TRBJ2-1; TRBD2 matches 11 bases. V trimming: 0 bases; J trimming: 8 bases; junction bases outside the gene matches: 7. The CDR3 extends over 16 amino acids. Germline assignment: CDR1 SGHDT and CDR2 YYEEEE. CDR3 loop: CASSLAYSGRVYEQFF. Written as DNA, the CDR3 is TGTGCCAGCAGCTTGGCCTATAGCGGGAGGGTCTATGAGCAGTTCTTC.

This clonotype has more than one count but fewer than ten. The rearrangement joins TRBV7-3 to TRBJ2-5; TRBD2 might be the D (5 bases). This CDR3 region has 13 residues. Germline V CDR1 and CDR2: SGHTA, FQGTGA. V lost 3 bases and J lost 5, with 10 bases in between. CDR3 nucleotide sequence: TGTGCCAGCAGCTTTGAGACGGGGGAGACCCAGTACTTC. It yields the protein CASSFETGETQYF.

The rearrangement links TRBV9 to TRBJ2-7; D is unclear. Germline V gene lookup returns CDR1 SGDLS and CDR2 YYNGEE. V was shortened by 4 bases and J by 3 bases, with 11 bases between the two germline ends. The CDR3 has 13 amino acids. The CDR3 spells CASSSKRGYEQYF. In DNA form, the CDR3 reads TGTGCCAGCAGCTCTAAACGAGGCTACGAGCAGTACTTC.

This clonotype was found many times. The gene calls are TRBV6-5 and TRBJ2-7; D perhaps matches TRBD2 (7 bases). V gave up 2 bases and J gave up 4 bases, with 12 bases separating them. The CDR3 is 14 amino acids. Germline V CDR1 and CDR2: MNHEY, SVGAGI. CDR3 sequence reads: CASSYGGGGYEQYF. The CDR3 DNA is TGTGCCAGCAGTTACGGGGGAGGGGGATACGAGCAGTACTTC.

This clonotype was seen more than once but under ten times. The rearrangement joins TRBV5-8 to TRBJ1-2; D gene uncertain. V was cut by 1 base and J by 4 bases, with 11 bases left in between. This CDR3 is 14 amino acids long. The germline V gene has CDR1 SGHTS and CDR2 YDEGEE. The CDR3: CASSLSVGLYGYTF. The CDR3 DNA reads TGTGCCAGCAGCTTGAGCGTAGGGCTCTATGGCTACACCTTC.

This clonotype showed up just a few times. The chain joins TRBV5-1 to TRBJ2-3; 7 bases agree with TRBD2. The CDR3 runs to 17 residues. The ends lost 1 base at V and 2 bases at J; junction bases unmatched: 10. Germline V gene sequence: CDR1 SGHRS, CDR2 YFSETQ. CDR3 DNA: TGCGCCAGCAGCTTGCAAGGAGCGGGACCGTACACAGATACGCAGTATTTT. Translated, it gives CASSLQGAGPYTDTQYF.

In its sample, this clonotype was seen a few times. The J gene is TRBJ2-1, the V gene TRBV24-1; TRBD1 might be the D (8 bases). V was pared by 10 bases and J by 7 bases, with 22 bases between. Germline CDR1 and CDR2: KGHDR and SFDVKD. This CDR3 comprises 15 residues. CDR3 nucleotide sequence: TGTGCCACGGGGGGAGGGACAGGACGGTGGAATGAGCAGTTCTTC. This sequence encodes CATGGGTGRWNEQFF.